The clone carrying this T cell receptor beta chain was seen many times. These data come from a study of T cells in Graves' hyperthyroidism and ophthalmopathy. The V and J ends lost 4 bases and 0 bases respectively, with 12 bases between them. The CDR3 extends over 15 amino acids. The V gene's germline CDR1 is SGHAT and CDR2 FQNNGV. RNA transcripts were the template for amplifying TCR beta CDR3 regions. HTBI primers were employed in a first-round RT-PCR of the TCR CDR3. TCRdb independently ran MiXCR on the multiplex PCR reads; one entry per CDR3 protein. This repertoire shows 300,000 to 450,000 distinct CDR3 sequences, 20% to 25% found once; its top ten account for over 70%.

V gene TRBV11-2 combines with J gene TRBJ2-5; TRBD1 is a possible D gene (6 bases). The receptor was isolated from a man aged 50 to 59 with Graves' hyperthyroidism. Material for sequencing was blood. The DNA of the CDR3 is TGTGCCAGCAGCTCGCCGGACAGTTACCAAGAGACCCAGTACTTC. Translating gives CASSSPDSYQETQYF.